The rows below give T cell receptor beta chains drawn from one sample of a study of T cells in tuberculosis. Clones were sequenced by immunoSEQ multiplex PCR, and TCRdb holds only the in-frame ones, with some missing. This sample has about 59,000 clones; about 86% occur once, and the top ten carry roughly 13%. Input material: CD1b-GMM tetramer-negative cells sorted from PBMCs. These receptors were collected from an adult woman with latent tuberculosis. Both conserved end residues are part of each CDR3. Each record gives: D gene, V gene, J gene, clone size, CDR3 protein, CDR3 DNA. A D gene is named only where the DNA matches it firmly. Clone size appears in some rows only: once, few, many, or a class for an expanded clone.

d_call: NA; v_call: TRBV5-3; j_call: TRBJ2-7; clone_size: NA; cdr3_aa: CARSLGSWHEQYF; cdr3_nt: TGTGCCAGAAGCTTGGGATCGTGGCACGAGCAGTACTTC
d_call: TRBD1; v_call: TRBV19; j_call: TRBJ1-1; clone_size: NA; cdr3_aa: CASSILAGTGGSEAFF; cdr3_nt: TGTGCCAGTAGTATCCTCGCCGGGACAGGGGGTTCTGAAGCTTTCTTT
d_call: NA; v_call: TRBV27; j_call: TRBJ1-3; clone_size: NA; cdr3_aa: CASRLGASGNTIYF; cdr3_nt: TGTGCCAGCAGACTGGGGGCCTCTGGAAACACCATATATTTT
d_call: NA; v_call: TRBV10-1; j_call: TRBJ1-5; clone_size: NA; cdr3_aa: CASNNPEAQPQHF; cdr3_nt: TGCGCCAGCAATAACCCAGAGGCTCAGCCCCAGCATTTT
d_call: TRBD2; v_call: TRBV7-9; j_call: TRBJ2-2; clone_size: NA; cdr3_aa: CASTTGGVTRNTGELFF; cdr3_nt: TGTGCCAGCACGACGGGGGGGGTGACAAGAAACACCGGGGAGCTGTTTTTT
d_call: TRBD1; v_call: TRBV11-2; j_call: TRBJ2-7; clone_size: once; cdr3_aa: CASSVPPLHRGSQYF; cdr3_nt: TGTGCCAGCAGCGTGCCCCCGCTCCACAGGGGATCGCAGTACTTC
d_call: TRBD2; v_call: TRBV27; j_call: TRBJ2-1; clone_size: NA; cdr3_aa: CASAKGGYRAGGPSNEQFF; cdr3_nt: TGTGCCAGCGCCAAGGGGGGCTATCGCGCGGGAGGGCCCTCGAATGAGCAGTTCTTC
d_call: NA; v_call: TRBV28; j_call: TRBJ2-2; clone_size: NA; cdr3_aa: CASSWWGVGELFF; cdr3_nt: TGTGCCAGCAGTTGGTGGGGAGTCGGGGAGCTGTTTTTT
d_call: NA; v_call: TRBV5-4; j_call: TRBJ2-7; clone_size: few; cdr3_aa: CASSSAYEQYF; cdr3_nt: TGTGCCAGCAGCTCAGCCTACGAGCAGTACTTC
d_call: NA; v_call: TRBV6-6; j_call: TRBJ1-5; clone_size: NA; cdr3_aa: CASSYSRADRNQPQHF; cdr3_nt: TGTGCCAGCAGTTACTCGCGGGCGGACCGAAATCAGCCCCAGCATTTT
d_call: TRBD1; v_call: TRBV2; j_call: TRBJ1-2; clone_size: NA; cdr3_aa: CASSPGGEDYGYTF; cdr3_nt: TGTGCCAGCAGTCCAGGGGGCGAGGACTATGGCTACACCTTC
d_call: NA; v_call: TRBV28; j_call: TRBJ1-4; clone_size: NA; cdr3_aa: CASSFDGATNEKLFF; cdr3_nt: TGTGCCAGCAGTTTTGACGGAGCAACTAATGAAAAACTGTTTTTT
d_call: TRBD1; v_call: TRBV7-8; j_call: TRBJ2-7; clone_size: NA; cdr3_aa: CASSARPQVQGASSEQYF; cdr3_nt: TGTGCCAGCAGCGCCCGCCCGCAGGTACAGGGGGCGTCTAGCGAGCAGTACTTC
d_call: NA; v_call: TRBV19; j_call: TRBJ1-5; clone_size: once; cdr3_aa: CASSMGARGGRNQPQHF; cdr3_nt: TGTGCCAGTAGTATGGGGGCCCGGGGGGGGCGGAATCAGCCCCAGCATTTT
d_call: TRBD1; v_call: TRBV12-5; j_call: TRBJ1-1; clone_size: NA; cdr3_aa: CASGLVVDRGMNTEAFF; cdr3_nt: TGTGCTAGTGGTTTGGTAGTGGACAGGGGAATGAACACTGAAGCTTTCTTT
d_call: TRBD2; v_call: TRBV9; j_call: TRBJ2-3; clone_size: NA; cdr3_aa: CASSVGGLAGLSTDTQYF; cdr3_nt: TGTGCCAGCAGCGTAGGGGGACTAGCGGGCCTTAGCACAGATACGCAGTATTTT
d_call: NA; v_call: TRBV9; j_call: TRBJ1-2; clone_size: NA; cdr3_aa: CASSVLAGDYGYTF; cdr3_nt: TGTGCCAGCAGCGTACTCGCCGGTGACTATGGCTACACCTTC
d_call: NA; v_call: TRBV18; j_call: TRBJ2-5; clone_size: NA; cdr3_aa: CASSPRSGSGETQYF; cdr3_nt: TGTGCCAGCTCACCACGAAGCGGTAGCGGAGAGACCCAGTACTTC
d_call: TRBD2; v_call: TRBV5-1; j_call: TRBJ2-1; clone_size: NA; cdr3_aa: CASSLGGGDAYNEQFF; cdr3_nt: TGCGCCAGCAGCTTGGGCGGGGGGGATGCCTACAATGAGCAGTTCTTC
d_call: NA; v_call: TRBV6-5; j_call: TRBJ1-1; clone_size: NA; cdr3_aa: CASSYSIGVNTEAFF; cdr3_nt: TGTGCCAGCAGTTACTCGATAGGGGTGAACACTGAAGCTTTCTTT
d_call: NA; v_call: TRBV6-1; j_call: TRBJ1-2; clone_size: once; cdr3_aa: CASSEGQARNYGYTF; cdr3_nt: TGTGCCAGCAGTGAAGGACAGGCAAGAAACTATGGCTACACCTTC
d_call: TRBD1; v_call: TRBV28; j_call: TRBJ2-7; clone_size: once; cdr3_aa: CASSLPGTGEYEQYF; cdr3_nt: TGTGCCAGCAGTCTCCCCGGGACAGGGGAATACGAGCAGTACTTC
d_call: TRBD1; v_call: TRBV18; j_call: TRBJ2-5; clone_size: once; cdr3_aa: CASSSGQQETQYF; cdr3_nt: TGTGCCAGCTCATCGGGACAGCAAGAGACCCAGTACTTC
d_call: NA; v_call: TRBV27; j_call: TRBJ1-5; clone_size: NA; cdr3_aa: CASSFRNQPQHF; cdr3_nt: TGTGCCAGCAGTTTTAGAAATCAGCCCCAGCATTTT
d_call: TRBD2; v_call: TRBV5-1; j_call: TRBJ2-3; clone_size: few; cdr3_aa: CASSFVAGALDTQYF; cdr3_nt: TGCGCCAGCAGCTTCGTAGCGGGAGCTTTAGATACGCAGTATTTT
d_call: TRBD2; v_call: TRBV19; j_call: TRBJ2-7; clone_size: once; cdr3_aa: CASSIVAGGTYEQYF; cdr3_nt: TGTGCCAGTAGTATAGTTGCGGGAGGGACCTACGAGCAGTACTTC
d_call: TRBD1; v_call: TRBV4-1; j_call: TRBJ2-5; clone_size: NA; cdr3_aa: CASSQIRGPETQYF; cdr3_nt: TGCGCCAGCAGCCAAATTAGGGGGCCAGAGACCCAGTACTTC
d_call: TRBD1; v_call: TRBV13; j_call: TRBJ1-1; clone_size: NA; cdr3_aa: CASSPRQGNTEAFF; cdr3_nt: TGTGCCAGCAGCCCAAGACAGGGTAACACTGAAGCTTTCTTT
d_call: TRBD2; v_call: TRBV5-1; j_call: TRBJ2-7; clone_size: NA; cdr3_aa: CASSPAGGLYEQYF; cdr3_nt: TGCGCCAGCAGCCCAGCGGGAGGTTTATACGAGCAGTACTTC
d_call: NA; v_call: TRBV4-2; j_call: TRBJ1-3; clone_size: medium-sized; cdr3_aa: CASSHPGTLGNTIYF; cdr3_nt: TGTGCCAGCAGCCATCCCGGGACTCTCGGAAACACCATATATTTT
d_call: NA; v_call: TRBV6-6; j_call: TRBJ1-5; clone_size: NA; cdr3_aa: CASSQIARVNQPQHF; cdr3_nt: TGTGCCAGCAGCCAGATCGCCCGGGTCAATCAGCCCCAGCATTTT
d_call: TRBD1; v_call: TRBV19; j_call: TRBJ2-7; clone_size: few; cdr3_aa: CASSPRDRGYEQYF; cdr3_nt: TGTGCCAGTAGTCCCCGGGACAGGGGCTACGAGCAGTACTTC
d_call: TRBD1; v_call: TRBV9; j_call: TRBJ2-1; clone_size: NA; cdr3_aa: CASSAQGAYEQFF; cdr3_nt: TGTGCCAGCAGCGCCCAGGGGGCTTATGAGCAGTTCTTC
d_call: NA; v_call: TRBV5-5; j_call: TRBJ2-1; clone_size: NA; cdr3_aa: CASSLAGGGGNNEQFF; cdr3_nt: TGTGCCAGCAGCTTGGCGGGCGGGGGCGGAAACAATGAGCAGTTCTTC
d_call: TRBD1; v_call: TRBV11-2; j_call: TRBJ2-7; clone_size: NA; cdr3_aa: CASSPQGATDEQYF; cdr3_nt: TGTGCCAGCAGCCCCCAGGGGGCAACTGACGAGCAGTACTTC
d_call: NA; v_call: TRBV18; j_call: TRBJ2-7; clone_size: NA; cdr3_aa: CASSELEGNYEQYF; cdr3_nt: TGTGCCAGCTCAGAACTAGAAGGGAACTACGAGCAGTACTTC
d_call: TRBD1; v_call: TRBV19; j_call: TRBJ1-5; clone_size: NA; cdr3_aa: CASSIGTGGGNQPQHF; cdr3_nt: TGTGCCAGTAGTATCGGGACAGGGGGGGGCAATCAGCCCCAGCATTTT
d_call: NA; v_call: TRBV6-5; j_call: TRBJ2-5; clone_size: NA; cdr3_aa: CASSRRERETQYF; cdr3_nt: TGTGCCAGCAGTAGACGGGAGAGGGAGACCCAGTACTTC
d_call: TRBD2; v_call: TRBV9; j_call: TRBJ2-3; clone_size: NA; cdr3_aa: CASSVGLGGGSSTDTQYF; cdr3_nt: TGTGCCAGCAGCGTAGGGCTCGGCGGGGGGTCGAGCACAGATACGCAGTATTTT
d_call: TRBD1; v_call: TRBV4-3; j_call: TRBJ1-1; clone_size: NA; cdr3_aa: CASSQRPGQGNTEAFF; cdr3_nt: TGCGCCAGCAGCCAACGCCCGGGACAGGGGAACACTGAAGCTTTCTTT
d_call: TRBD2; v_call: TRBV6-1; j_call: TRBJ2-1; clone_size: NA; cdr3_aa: CASSEARGGSYNEQFF; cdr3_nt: TGTGCCAGCAGTGAAGCAAGGGGAGGGTCCTACAATGAGCAGTTCTTC
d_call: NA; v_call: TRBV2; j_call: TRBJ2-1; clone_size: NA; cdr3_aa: CASSPGLYNEQFF; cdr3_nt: TGTGCCAGCAGTCCCGGACTGTACAATGAGCAGTTCTTC